The text below deals with one TCR beta chain. What it binds is unknown. Profiled with immunoSEQ multiplex PCR; TCRdb holds only in-frame clones, not every one. This repertoire shows approximately 90,000 clones, about 85% found once; its top ten account for about 4.1%. This specimen belongs to a study of OX40 agonist ivuxolimab in advanced cancers. Study-wide results and limits: The study found among the lowest clonal expansion in partial responders at 0.1-3.0 mg/kg.

Germline assignment: CDR1 LGHNA and CDR2 YSLEER. CDR3 length: 15 amino acids. With 0 bases removed from V and 10 bases from J, the gap between germline ends came to 18 bases. This TCR derives from an adult with an advanced solid tumor such as melanoma, head and neck, liver or kidney cancer. Source: CD4+ or CD8+ T cells sorted from blood, taken in a trial of the OX40 agonist ivuxolimab. The chain links TRBV4-3 to TRBJ2-5; D may match TRBD1 or TRBD2 (5 bases each). The CDR3 loop is CASSQDPTPGADQYF. CDR3 coding DNA: TGCGCCAGCAGCCAAGATCCGACCCCCGGGGCGGACCAGTACTTC.